This T cell receptor beta chain was documented in a study of early T cells in non-severe SARS-CoV-2 infection. About the research overall: Unsorted whole-blood RNA was sequenced in bulk, leaving chains unpaired. Whole-study findings and limits: Comparison of clonotypes with VDJdb favored anti-spike CD8 responses while missing private and CD4 specificities.

V was shortened by 0 bases and J by 3 bases, with 14 bases between the two germline ends. Germline CDR1 and CDR2: LGHNA and YNFKEQ. The CDR3 totals 17 residues. This clonotype was detected only a few times. Its antigen is still unknown. Tagging with unique molecular identifiers was applied to individual cDNA molecules. TCRdb re-derived calls from the 5' RACE reads in MiXCR, one entry per CDR3 protein. The table has tens of thousands of distinct CDR3 sequences, 10% to 15% seen once; the top ten hold about 5%. The chain combines TRBV4-2 with TRBJ1-4, with a weak D call TRBD1 (5 bases). The sequenced sample consisted of whole blood. The TCR sequence derives from an adult who was a healthcare worker with PCR-confirmed SARS-CoV-2 infection or an uninfected control (not recorded which). This chain's CDR3 is CASSQDGAFIANEKLFF. As DNA, the CDR3 is TGTGCCAGCAGCCAAGATGGGGCTTTTATAGCTAATGAAAAACTGTTTTTT.